This TCR beta chain is drawn from a study of T cell changes during pregnancy in multiple sclerosis. The germline V and J ends were trimmed by 0 bases and 6 bases, with 15 bases remaining between them. Germline CDR1 and CDR2: LGHNA and YNFKEQ. The CDR3 is 15 residues long. Clones were read by immunoSEQ multiplex PCR, and TCRdb kept only the in-frame ones, dropping some. This table has approximately 83,000 clones, approximately 95% appearing once. The material sequenced was peripheral blood, taken in the first trimester of pregnancy. V is TRBV4-2 and J is TRBJ2-7; possible D gene TRBD1, 6 bases. The source of this sequence is a female donor with multiple sclerosis, enrolled in a pregnancy study. In nucleotides, the CDR3 is TGTGCCAGCAGCCAAGAGGCCGGGACACACGCCGAGCAGTACTTC. Its translation: CASSQEAGTHAEQYF.